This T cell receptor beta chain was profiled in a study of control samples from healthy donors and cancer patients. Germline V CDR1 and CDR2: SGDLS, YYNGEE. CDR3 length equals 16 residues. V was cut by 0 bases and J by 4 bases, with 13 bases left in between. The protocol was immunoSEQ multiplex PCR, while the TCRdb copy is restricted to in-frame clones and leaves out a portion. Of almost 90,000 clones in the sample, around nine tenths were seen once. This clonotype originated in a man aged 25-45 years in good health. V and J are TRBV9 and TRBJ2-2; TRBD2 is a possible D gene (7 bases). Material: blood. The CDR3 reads CASSVGAGASTGELFF. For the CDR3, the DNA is TGTGCCAGCAGCGTAGGGGCGGGGGCATCCACCGGGGAGCTGTTTTTT.